The 11 T cell receptor beta chains below were found in one sample sequenced in a study of blood T cells in healthy people across ages. Primed by a sample-barcoded 5' primer and a J-beta primer mix, a second PCR proceeded for about 6 to 11 cycles. TCRdb itself ran the 5' RACE reads through MiXCR, one entry per CDR3 protein. The repertoire holds 850,000 to 950,000 distinct CDR3 sequences, with more than 25% as singletons. The sequenced sample consisted of blood. These TCRs come from a woman older than 75 in good health.

This clonotype has ten or more counts. V is TRBV20-1 and J is TRBJ2-1, with TRBD1 as a possible D gene (5 bases). CDR1 is DFQATT and CDR2 is SNEGSKA in the germline V gene (reference sequence). The CDR3 extends over 15 amino acids. The germline V and J ends were trimmed by 1 base and 0 bases, with 10 bases remaining between them. The CDR3 nucleotides read TGCAGTGCTAGAGTTTCAGGGATCTCCTACAATGAGCAGTTCTTC. Encoded protein: CSARVSGISYNEQFF.

This clonotype was observed a few times. The rearrangement links TRBV11-2 to TRBJ2-3; 8 bases are a match to TRBD2. The CDR3 runs 16 residues. Germline loops: CDR1 SGHAT, CDR2 FQNNGV. Trimming at V came to 2 bases and at J to 5 bases, leaving 9 bases not matched to a gene. The CDR3 protein is CASSLSFSGAVDTQYF. Written as DNA, the CDR3 is TGTGCCAGCAGCTTATCGTTTAGCGGGGCGGTAGATACGCAGTATTTT.

This clonotype was observed a handful of times. A clone one base away is much larger, so this may be a read error. This chain links TRBV7-8 with TRBJ2-7, with a tentative D call TRBD1 (5 bases). V dropped 3 bases and J dropped 1 base, with 13 bases sitting between them. This CDR3 has 15 residues. The V gene's germline CDR1 is SGHVS and CDR2 FQNEAQ. CDR3 in amino acids: CASSLTETPSYEQYF. The CDR3 DNA is TGTGCCAGCAGCTTGACAGAGACTCCATCCTACGAGCAGTACTTC.

This clonotype has just a few counts. The CDR3 sequence: CASSLVISDTKAGQFF. The CDR3 nucleotides read TGTGCCAGCAGCTTAGTTATTTCGGACACTAAGGCTGGGCAGTTCTTC. The chain links TRBV7-2 to TRBJ2-1; weak D call: TRBD1 (5 bases). Per germline, CDR1 SGHTA and CDR2 FQGNSA. Trimming took 1 base from V and 12 from J, leaving 22 bases between them. The CDR3 is made up of 16 amino acids. Combining the CDR3 with reference TRBV7-2 and TRBJ2-1 gives the whole variable domain GAGVSQSPSNKVTEKGKDVELRCDPISGHTALYWYRQSLGQGLEFLIYFQGNSAPDKSGLPSDRFSAERTGGSVSTLTIQRTQQEDSAVYLCASSLVISDTKAGQFFGPGTRLTVL.

V and J are TRBV6-5 and TRBJ1-5; D remains ambiguous. There are 14 residues in the CDR3. The germline V gene has CDR1 MNHEY and CDR2 SVGAGI. V was shortened by 8 bases and J by 0 bases, with 11 bases between the two germline ends. CDR3 amino acids: CASAVAYSNQPQHF. CDR3 DNA sequence: TGTGCCAGCGCCGTCGCTTATAGCAATCAGCCCCAGCATTTT.

This clonotype came up a few times. This may be a read error, as it is one base from a much larger clone. The CDR3: CAISAEGGDYNEQYF. DNA of the CDR3: TGTGCCATCAGTGCCGAAGGGGGTGATTACAATGAGCAGTACTTC. The rearrangement uses TRBV10-3 and TRBJ2-1; possible D gene TRBD1, 6 bases. The J call may be faulty, since TRBJ2-7 better matches the DNA end. Germline V gene data show CDR1 as ENHRY and CDR2 as SYGVKD. The CDR3 contains 15 residues.

This clonotype was observed at least ten times. The genes are TRBV7-2 and TRBJ2-1, with 7 bases matching TRBD1. Trimming took 4 bases from V and 3 from J; bases not matched to a gene: 6. This CDR3 is built from 15 residues. Germline lookup yields CDR1 SGHTA and CDR2 FQGNSA. As DNA, the CDR3 is TGTGCCAGCAGCTCGGGACAGACTTACTACAATGAGCAGTTCTTC. Translated, it gives CASSSGQTYYNEQFF.

This clonotype was observed at least ten times. V is TRBV18 and J is TRBJ2-4, with D perhaps TRBD2 (5 bases). Trimming took 4 bases from V and 0 from J, leaving 13 bases between them. Germline CDR1 and CDR2: KGHSH and LQKENI. The CDR3 runs to 16 residues. CDR3 in amino acids: CASSQRNSLAKNIQYF. CDR3 DNA sequence: TGTGCCAGCTCACAGCGGAATTCCCTAGCCAAAAACATTCAGTACTTC.

This rearrangement joins TRBV7-2 to TRBJ2-5, with D hard to call. This CDR3 contains 14 residues. Trimming left V 4 bases short and J 5 bases short, with 14 bases between. Germline V gene lookup returns CDR1 SGHTA and CDR2 FQGNSA. CDR3 DNA sequence: TGTGCCAGCAGCTGGGGTTCTTTGGGGGAGACCCAGTACTTC. Amino acids: CASSWGSLGETQYF. The full variable domain, with the rest looked up from reference TRBV7-2 and TRBJ2-5, is GAGVSQSPSNKVTEKGKDVELRCDPISGHTALYWYRQSLGQGLEFLIYFQGNSAPDKSGLPSDRFSAERTGGSVSTLTIQRTQQEDSAVYLCASSWGSLGETQYFGPGTRLLVL.

As for this clonotype: A much larger clone differs from this one at a single base, so this may be a read error. CDR3 in DNA: TGTGCCAGCAGCTTAGTCGTGGACAAACTTCATCAAGAGACCCAGTACTTC. The encoded protein is CASSLVVDKLHQETQYF. This chain joins TRBV7-9 and TRBJ2-5; D possibly corresponds to TRBD1 (5 bases). The ends were cut back, 1 base at V and 2 bases at J, with 17 bases in the middle. CDR3 length: 17 residues. The germline V gene has CDR1 SEHNR and CDR2 FQNEAQ (reference sequence).

This clonotype was recorded many times. The J gene is TRBJ2-3, the V gene TRBV5-1, with 13 bases fitting TRBD2. V lost 1 base and J lost 3; bases outside the gene matches: 2. The CDR3 contains 16 residues. Germline V gene lookup returns CDR1 SGHRS and CDR2 YFSETQ. The CDR3 nucleotides are TGCGCCAGCAGCTTGACTAGCGGGGGGGCAACAGATACGCAGTATTTT. Its protein is CASSLTSGGATDTQYF.